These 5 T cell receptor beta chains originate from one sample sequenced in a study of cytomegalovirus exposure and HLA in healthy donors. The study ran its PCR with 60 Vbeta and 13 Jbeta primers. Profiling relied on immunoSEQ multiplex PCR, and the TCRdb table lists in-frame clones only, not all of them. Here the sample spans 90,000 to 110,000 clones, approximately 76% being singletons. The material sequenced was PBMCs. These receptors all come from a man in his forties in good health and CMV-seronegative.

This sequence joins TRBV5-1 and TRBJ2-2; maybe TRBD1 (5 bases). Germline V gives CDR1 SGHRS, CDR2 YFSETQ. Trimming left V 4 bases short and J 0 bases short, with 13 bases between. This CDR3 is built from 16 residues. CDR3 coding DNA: TGCGCCAGCAGCCCTTGGATACAGGCGAACACCGGGGAGCTGTTTTTT. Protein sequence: CASSPWIQANTGELFF.

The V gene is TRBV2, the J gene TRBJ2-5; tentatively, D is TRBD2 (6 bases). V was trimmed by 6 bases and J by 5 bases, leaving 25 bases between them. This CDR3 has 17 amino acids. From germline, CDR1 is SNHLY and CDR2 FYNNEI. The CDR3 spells CASRRGDFPEGGETQYF. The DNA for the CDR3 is TGTGCCAGCAGGCGTGGGGACTTCCCCGAAGGAGGGGAGACCCAGTACTTC.

CDR3 in DNA: TGTGCCTGGAGGGGAGAGGTATACGATGGCTACACCTTC. It encodes CAWRGEVYDGYTF. V is TRBV30 and J is TRBJ1-2; no definite D call. The CDR3 covers 13 residues. Per the germline V gene, CDR1 is GTSNPN and CDR2 is SVGIG (reference sequence). Deletions cut 3 bases from V and 6 bases from J, with 14 bases between.

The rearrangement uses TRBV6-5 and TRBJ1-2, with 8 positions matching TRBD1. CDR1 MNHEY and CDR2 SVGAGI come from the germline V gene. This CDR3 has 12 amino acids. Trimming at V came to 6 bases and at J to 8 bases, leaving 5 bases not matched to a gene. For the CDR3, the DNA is TGTGCCAGCAGAAGGACAGGGCTCGGCTACACCTTC. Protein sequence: CASRRTGLGYTF.

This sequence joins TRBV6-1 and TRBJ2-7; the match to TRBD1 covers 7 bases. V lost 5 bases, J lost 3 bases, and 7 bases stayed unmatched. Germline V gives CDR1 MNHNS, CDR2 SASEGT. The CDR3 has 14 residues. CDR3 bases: TGTGCCAGCAGTAATCTCAGGGGGTTCTACGAGCAGTACTTC. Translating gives CASSNLRGFYEQYF.